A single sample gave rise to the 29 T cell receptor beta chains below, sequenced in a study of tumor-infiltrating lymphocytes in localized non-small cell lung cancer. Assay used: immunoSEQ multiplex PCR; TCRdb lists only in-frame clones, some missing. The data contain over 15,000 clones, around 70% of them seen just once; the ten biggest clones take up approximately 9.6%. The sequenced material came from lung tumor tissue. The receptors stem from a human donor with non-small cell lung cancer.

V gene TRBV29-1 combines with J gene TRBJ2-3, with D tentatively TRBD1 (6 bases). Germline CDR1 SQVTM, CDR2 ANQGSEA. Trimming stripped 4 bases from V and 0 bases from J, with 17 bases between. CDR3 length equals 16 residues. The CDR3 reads CSVVLQGQKSTDTQYF. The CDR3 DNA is TGCAGCGTTGTCCTACAGGGTCAGAAAAGCACAGATACGCAGTATTTT.

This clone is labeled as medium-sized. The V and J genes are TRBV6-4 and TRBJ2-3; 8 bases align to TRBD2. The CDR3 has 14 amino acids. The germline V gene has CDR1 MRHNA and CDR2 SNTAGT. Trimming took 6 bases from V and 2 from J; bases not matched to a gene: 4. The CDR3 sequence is CASRSGGPTDTQYF. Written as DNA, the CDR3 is TGTGCCAGCAGAAGCGGGGGCCCCACAGATACGCAGTATTTT.

CDR3 nucleotide sequence: TGTGCCAGTAGTGCCAACAGCCTCCGAGGGGAAAAACTGTTTTTT. Translated, it gives CASSANSLRGEKLFF. The rearrangement joins TRBV19 to TRBJ1-4, with no clear D. Trimming removed 5 bases from V and 8 bases from J, with 18 bases in between. The germline V gene encodes CDR1 LNHDA and CDR2 SQIVND (reference sequence). This CDR3 comprises 15 residues.

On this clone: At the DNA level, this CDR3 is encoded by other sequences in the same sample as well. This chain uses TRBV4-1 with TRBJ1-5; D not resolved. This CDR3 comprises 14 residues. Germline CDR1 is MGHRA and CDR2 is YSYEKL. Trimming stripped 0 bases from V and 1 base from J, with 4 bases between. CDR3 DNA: TGCGCCAGCAGCCAAGACGGGAGCAATCAGCCCCAGCATTTT. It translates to CASSQDGSNQPQHF.

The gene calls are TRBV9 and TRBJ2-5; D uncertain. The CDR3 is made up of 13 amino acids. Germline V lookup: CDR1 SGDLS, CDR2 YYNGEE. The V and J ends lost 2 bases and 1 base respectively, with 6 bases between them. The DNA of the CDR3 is TGTGCCAGCAGCGTGGGCTTCCAAGAGACCCAGTACTTC. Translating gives CASSVGFQETQYF.

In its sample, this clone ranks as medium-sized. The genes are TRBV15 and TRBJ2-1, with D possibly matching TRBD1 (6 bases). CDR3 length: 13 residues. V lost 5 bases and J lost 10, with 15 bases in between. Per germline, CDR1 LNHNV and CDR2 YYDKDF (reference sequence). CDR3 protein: CATSGNYRDEQFF. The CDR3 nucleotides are TGTGCCACCAGCGGAAATTACAGGGACGAGCAGTTCTTC.

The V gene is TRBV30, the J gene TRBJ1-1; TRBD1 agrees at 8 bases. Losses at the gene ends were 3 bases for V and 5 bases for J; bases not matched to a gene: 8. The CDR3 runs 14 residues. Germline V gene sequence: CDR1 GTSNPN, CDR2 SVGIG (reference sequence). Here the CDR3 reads CAWRTQGAGTEAFF. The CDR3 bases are TGTGCCTGGAGAACCCAGGGGGCAGGGACTGAAGCTTTCTTT.

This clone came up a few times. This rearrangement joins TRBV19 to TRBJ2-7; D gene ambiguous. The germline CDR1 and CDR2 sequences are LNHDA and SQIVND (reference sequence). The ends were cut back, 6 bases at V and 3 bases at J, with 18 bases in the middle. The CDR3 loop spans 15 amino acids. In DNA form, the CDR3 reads TGTGCCAGTAGCCACTTGATCGGTGGCGGCTACGAGCAGTACTTC. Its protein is CASSHLIGGGYEQYF.

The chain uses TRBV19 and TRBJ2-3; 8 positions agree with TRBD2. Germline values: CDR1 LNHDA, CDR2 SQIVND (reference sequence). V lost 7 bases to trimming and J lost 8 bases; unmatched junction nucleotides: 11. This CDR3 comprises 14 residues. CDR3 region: CASTSREGHGTQYF. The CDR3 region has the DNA TGTGCCAGTACTTCCCGGGAGGGTCATGGTACGCAGTATTTT.

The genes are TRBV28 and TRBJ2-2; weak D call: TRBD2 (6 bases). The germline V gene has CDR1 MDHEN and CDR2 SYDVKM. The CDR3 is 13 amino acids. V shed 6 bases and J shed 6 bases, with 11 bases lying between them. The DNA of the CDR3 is TGTGCCAGCAGCCGGCCGGGGGCCGGGGAGCTGTTTTTT. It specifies CASSRPGAGELFF.

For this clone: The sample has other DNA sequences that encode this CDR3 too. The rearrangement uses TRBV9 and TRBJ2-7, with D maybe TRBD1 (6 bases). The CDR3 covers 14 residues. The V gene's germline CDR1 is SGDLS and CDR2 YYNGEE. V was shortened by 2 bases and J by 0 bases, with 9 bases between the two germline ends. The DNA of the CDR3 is TGTGCCAGCAGCGTGGGACAAAGCTCCTACGAGCAGTACTTC. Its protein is CASSVGQSSYEQYF.

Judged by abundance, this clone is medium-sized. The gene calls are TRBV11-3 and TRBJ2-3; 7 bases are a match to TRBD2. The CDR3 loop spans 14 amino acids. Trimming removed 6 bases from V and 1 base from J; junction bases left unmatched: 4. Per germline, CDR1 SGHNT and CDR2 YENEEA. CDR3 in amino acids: CASSKRGGTDTQYF. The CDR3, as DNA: TGTGCCAGCAGTAAGCGGGGTGGCACAGATACGCAGTATTTT.

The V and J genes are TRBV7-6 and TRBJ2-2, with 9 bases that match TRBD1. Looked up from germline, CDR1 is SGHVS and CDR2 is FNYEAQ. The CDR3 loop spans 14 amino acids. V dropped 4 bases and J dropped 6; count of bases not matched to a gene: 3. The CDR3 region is CASSSGTGPGELFF. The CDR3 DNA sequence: TGTGCCAGCAGCTCCGGGACAGGGCCCGGGGAGCTGTTTTTT. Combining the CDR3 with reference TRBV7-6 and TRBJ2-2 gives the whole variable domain GAGVSQSPRYKVTKRGQDVALRCDPISGHVSLYWYRQALGQGPEFLTYFNYEAQQDKSGLPNDRFSAERPEGSISTLTIQRTEQRDSAMYRCASSSGTGPGELFFGEGSRLTVL.

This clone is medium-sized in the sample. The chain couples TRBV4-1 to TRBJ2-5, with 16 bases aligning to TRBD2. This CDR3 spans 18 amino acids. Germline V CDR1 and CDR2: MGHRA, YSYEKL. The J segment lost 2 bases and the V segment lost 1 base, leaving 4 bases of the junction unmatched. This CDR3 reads CASSQGGTSGRVQETQYF. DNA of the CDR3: TGCGCCAGCAGCCAAGGCGGGACTAGCGGGAGGGTTCAAGAGACCCAGTACTTC.

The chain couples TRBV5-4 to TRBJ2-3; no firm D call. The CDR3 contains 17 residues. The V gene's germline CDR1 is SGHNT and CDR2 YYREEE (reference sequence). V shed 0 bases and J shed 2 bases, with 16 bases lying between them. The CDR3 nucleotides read TGTGCCAGCAGCTTGGTGTTACTCGGATTCAACACAGATACGCAGTATTTT. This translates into CASSLVLLGFNTDTQYF.

The chain's CDR3 is CASKTGDYGYTF. DNA of the CDR3: TGTGCCAGTAAAACCGGGGACTATGGCTACACCTTC. The V and J genes are TRBV19 and TRBJ1-2; D remains ambiguous. V was clipped by 7 bases and J by 3 bases, with 9 bases between them. The germline CDR1 and CDR2 sequences are LNHDA and SQIVND (reference sequence). This CDR3 contains 12 residues. The whole variable domain, remainder taken from reference TRBV19 and TRBJ1-2, is DGGITQSPKYLFRKEGQNVTLSCEQNLNHDAMYWYRQDPGQGLRLIYYSQIVNDFQKGDIAEGYSVSREKKESFPLTVTSAQKNPTAFYLCASKTGDYGYTFGSGTRLTVV.

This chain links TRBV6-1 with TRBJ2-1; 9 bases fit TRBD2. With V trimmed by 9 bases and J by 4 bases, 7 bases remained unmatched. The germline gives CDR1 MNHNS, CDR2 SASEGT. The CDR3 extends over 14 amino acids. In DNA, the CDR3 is TGTGCCAGTAGGCTAGCGGGAATATACAATGAGCAGTTCTTC. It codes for CASRLAGIYNEQFF.

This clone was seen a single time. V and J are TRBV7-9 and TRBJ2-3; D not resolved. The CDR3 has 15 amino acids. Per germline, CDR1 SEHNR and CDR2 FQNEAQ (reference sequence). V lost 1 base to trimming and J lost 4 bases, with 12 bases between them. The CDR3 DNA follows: TGTGCCAGCAGCTTAGACGGCAGGCCCGCAGATACGCAGTATTTT. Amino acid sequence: CASSLDGRPADTQYF.

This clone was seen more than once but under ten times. The CDR3 coding sequence is TGTGCCAGCAGCTTAGGACAGGGAAACACTGAAGCTTTCTTT. It translates to CASSLGQGNTEAFF. The chain links TRBV7-2 to TRBJ1-1; 7 bases are a match to TRBD1. The V gene's germline CDR1 is SGHTA and CDR2 FQGNSA. J gave up 2 bases and V 1 base, and 1 base lay outside the gene matches. The CDR3 length is 14 residues. The full variable domain, with the rest looked up from reference TRBV7-2 and TRBJ1-1, is GAGVSQSPSNKVTEKGKDVELRCDPISGHTALYWYRQSLGQGLEFLIYFQGNSAPDKSGLPSDRFSAERTGGSVSTLTIQRTQQEDSAVYLCASSLGQGNTEAFFGQGTRLTVV.

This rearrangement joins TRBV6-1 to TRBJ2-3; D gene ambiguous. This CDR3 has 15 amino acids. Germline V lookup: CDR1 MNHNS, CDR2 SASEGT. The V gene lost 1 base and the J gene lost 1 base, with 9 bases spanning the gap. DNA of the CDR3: TGTGCCAGCAGTGAAGTCCCAGGCCGCACAGATACGCAGTATTTT. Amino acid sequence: CASSEVPGRTDTQYF.

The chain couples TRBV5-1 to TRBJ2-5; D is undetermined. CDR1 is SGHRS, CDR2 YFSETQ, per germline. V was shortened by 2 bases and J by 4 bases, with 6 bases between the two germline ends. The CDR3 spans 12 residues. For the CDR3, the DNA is TGCGCCAGCAGCTTAGCGACAGAGACCCAGTACTTC. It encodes CASSLATETQYF.

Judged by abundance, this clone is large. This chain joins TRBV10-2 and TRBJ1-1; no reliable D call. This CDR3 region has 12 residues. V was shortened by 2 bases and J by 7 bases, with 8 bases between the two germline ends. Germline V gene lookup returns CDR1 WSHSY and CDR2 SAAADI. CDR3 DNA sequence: TGCGCCAGCAGTGAGCCCACGGGTGAAGCTTTCTTT. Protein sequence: CASSEPTGEAFF.

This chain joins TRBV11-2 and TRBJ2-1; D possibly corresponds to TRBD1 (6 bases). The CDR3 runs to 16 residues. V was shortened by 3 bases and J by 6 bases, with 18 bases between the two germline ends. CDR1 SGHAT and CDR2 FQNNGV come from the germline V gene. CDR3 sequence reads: CASSFTVAGAGNEQFF. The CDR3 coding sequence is TGTGCCAGCAGCTTCACAGTCGCAGGGGCCGGCAATGAGCAGTTCTTC.

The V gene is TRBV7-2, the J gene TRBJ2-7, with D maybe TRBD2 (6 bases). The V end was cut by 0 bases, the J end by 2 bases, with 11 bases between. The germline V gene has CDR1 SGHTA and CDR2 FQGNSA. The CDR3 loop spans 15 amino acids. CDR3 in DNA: TGTGCCAGCAGCTTAGCCCCAGGAGGGACCTACGAGCAGTACTTC. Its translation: CASSLAPGGTYEQYF.

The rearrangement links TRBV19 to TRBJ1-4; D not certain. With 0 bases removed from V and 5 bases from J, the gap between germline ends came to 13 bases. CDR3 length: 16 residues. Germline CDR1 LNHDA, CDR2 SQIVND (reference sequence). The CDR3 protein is CASSIDLSRYNEKLFF. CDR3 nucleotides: TGTGCCAGTAGTATAGATCTAAGCCGTTACAATGAAAAACTGTTTTTT.

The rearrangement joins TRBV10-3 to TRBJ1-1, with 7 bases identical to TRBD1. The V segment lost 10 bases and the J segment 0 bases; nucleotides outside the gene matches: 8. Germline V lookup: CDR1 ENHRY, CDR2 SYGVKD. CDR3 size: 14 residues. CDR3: CATRQGGMNTEAFF. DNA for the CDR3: TGTGCCACCAGACAGGGAGGCATGAACACTGAAGCTTTCTTT.

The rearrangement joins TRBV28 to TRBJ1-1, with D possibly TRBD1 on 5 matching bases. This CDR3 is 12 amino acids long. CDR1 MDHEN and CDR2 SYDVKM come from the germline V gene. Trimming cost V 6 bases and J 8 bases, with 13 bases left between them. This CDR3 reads CASSSQGFEAFF. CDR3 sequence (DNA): TGTGCCAGCAGCTCTCAGGGTTTCGAAGCTTTCTTT.

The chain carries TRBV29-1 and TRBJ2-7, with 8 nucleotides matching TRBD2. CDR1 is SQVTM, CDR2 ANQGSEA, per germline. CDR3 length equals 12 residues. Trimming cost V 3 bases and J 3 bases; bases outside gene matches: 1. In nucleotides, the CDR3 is TGCAGCGTTGATAGCGGGAACTACGAGCAGTACTTC. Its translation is CSVDSGNYEQYF.

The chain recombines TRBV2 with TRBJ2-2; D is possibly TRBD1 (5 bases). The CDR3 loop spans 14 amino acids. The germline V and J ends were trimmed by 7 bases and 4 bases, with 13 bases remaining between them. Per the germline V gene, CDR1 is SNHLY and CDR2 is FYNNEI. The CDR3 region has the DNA TGTGCCAGCAAGGACCAGGGTCCCACCGGGGAGCTGTTTTTT. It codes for CASKDQGPTGELFF.